This T cell receptor (beta chain) was documented in a study of early T cells in non-severe SARS-CoV-2 infection. Study context: Whole-blood bulk RNA, unsorted, was sequenced, and chains were unpaired.

Unique molecular identifier tags were affixed to discrete cDNA molecules. TCRdb called the 5' RACE reads again in MiXCR, with one record for every CDR3 protein. This sample carries approximately 50,000 distinct CDR3 sequences, approximately 9.4% of them seen once, and the ten largest clones take about 15%. In its sample, this clonotype ranks as medium-sized. The CDR3 loop spans 18 amino acids. Trimming cost V 3 bases and J 4 bases; bases outside gene matches: 13. CDR1 is LGHNA, CDR2 YSLEER, per germline. V usage is TRBV4-3 and J usage is TRBJ2-1, with TRBD1 identical over 9 bases. Sequenced: whole blood. The TCR sequence derives from an adult who was a healthcare worker with PCR-confirmed SARS-CoV-2 infection or an uninfected control (not recorded which). The CDR3 reads CASSHPGTGLGRYNEQFF. The CDR3 DNA follows: TGCGCCAGCAGCCATCCCGGGACAGGGCTCGGAAGGTACAATGAGCAGTTCTTC.